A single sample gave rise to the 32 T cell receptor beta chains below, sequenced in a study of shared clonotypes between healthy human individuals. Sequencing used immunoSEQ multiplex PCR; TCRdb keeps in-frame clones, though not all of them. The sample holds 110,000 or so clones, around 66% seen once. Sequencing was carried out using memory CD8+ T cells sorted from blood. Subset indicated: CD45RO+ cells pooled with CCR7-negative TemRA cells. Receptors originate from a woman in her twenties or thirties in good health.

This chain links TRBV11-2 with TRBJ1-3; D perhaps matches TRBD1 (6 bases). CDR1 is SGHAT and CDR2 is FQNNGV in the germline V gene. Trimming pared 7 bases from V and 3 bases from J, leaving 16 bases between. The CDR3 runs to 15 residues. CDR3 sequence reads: CASTTFEGGGNTIYF. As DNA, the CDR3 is TGTGCCAGCACCACATTCGAAGGGGGTGGAAACACCATATATTTT.

The CDR3 nucleotides read TGTGCCAGCAGCCCAGCGGTTTACAATGAGCAGTTCTTC. It codes for CASSPAVYNEQFF. The chain is built from TRBV7-2 and TRBJ2-1; perhaps TRBD2 as D (5 bases). CDR3 length equals 13 residues. The germline V and J ends were trimmed by 5 bases and 4 bases, with 9 bases remaining between them. CDR1 and CDR2 (germline): SGHTA, FQGNSA.

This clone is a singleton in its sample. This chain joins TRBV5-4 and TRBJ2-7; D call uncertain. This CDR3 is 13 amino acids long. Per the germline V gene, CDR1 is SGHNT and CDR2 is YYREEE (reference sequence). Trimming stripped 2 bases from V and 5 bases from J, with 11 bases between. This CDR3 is CASSFSSSHEQYF. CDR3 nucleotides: TGTGCCAGCAGCTTTTCATCAAGCCACGAGCAGTACTTC.

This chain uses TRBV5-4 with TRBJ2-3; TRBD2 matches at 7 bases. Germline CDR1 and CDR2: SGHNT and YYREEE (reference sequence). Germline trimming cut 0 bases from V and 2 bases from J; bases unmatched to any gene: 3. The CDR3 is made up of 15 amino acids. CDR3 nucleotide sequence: TGTGCCAGCAGCTTGGCCCTAGCGGCCACAGATACGCAGTATTTT. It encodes CASSLALAATDTQYF.

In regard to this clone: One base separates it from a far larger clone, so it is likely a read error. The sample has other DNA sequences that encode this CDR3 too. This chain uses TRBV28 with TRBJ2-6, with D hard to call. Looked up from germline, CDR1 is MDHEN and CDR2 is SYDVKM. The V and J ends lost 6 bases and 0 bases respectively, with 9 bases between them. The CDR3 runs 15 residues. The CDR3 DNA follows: TGTGCCAGCAGCCGCCTAATCTCTGGGGCCAACGTCCTGACTTTC. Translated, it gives CASSRLISGANVLTF.

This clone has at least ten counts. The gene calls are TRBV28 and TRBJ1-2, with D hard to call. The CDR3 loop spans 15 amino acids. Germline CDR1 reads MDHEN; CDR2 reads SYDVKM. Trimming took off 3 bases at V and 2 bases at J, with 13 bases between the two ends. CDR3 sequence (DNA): TGTGCCAGCAGTTTCCCAGCGGGCGGAAACTATGGCTACACCTTC. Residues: CASSFPAGGNYGYTF.

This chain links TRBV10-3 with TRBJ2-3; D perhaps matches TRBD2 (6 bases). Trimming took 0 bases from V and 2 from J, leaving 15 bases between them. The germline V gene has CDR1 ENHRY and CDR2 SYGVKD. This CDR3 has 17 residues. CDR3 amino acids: CAISESRYSGDTDTQYF. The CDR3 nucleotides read TGTGCCATCAGTGAGTCGAGGTATAGCGGTGACACAGATACGCAGTATTTT.

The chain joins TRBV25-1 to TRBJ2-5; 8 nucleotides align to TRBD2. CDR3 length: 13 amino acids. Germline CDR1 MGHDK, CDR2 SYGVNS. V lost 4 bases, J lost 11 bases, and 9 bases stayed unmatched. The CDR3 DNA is TGTGCCAGCAGTGGAGCGGGAGAAAGGGAGCAGTACTTC. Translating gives CASSGAGEREQYF.

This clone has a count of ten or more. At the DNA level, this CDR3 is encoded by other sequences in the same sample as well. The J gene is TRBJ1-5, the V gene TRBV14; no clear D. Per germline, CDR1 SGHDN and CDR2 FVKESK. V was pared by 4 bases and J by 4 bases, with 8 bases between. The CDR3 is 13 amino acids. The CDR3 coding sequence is TGTGCCAGCAGCCTGACGAGGAATCAGCCCCAGCATTTT. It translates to CASSLTRNQPQHF.

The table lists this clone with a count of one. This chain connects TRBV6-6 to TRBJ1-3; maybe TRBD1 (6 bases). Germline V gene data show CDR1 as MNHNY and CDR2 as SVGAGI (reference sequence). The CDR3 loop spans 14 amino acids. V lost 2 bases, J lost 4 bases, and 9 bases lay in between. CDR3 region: CASSYTGLGNTIYF. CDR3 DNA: TGTGCCAGCAGTTACACAGGGTTGGGAAACACCATATATTTT.

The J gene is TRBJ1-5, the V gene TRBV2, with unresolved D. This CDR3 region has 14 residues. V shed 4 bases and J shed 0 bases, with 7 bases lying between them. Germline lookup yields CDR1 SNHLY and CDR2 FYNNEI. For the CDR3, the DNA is TGTGCCAGCAGTGTCCGTGGTAGCAATCAGCCCCAGCATTTT. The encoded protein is CASSVRGSNQPQHF.

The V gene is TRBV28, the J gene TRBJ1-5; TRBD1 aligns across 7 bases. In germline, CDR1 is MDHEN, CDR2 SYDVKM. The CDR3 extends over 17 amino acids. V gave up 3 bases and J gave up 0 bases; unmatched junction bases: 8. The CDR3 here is CASSFGTETYSNQPQHF. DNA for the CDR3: TGTGCCAGCAGTTTCGGGACAGAAACATATAGCAATCAGCCCCAGCATTTT.

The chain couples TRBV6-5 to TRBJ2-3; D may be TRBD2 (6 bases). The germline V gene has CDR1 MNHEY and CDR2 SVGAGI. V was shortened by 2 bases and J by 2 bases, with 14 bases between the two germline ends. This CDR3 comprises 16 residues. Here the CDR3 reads CASSYEIRDFTDTQYF. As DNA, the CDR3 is TGTGCCAGCAGTTACGAAATCCGGGACTTCACAGATACGCAGTATTTT.

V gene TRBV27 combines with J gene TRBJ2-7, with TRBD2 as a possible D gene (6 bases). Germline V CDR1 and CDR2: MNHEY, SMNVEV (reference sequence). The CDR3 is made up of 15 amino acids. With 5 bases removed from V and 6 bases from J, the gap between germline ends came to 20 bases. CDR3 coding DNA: TGTGCCAGCAGTCCATACCTGGCGGGGCACGGCGAGCAGTACTTC. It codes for CASSPYLAGHGEQYF.

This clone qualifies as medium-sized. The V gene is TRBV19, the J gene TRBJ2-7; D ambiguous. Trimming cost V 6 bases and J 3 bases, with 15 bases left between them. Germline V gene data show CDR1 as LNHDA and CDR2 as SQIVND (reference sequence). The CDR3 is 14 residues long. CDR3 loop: CASSPWSAYYEQYF. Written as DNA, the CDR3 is TGTGCCAGTAGCCCGTGGTCAGCGTACTACGAGCAGTACTTC.

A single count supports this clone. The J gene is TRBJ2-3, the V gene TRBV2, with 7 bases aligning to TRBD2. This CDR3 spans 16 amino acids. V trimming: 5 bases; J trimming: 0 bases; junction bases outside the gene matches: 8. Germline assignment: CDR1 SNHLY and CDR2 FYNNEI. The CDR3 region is CASSYLAGSSTDTQYF. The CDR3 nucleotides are TGTGCCAGCAGTTACTTAGCGGGTTCTAGCACAGATACGCAGTATTTT. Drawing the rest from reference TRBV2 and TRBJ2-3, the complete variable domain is EPEVTQTPSHQVTQMGQEVILRCVPISNHLYFYWYRQILGQKVEFLVSFYNNEISEKSEIFDDQFSVERPDGSNFTLKIRSTKLEDSAMYFCASSYLAGSSTDTQYFGPGTRLTVL.

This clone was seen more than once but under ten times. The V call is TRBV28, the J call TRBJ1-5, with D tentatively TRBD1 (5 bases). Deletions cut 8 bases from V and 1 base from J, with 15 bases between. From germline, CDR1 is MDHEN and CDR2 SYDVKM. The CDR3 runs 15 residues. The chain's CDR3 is CASHTGESSNQPQHF. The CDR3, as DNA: TGTGCCAGCCATACAGGTGAATCAAGCAATCAGCCCCAGCATTTT.

As DNA, the CDR3 is TGTGCCAGTAGTCTTAAGAGCGACACTGAAGCTTTCTTT. Translating gives CASSLKSDTEAFF. This chain connects TRBV19 to TRBJ1-1; no definite D call. V lost 5 bases, J lost 3 bases, and 10 bases lay in between. The CDR3 runs 13 residues. CDR1 is LNHDA and CDR2 is SQIVND in the germline V gene (reference sequence).

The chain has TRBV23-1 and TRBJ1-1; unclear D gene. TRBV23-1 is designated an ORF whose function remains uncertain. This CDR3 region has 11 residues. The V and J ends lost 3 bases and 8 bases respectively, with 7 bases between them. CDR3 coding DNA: TGCGCCAGCAGTCACTCAGGAGAAGCTTTCTTT. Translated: CASSHSGEAFF.

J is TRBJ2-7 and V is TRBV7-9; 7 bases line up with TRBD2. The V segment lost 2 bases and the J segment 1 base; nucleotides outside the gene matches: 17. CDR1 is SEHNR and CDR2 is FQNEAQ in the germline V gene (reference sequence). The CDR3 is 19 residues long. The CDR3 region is CASSLPDRRETSRSYEQYF. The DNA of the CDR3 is TGTGCCAGCAGCTTACCCGACAGACGAGAGACTAGCAGATCCTACGAGCAGTACTTC.

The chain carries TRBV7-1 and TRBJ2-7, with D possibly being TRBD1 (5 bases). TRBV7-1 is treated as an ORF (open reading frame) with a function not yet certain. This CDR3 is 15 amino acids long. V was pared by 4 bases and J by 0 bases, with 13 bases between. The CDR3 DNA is TGTGCCAGCAGCTTATATCAGGGTTCCTCCTACGAGCAGTACTTC. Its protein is CASSLYQGSSYEQYF.

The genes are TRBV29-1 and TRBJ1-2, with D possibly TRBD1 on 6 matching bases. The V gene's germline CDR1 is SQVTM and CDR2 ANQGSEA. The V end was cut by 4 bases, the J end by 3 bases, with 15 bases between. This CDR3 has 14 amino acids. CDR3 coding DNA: TGCAGCGTTGTAGGGGACAACTCTTACTATGGCTACACCTTC. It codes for CSVVGDNSYYGYTF.

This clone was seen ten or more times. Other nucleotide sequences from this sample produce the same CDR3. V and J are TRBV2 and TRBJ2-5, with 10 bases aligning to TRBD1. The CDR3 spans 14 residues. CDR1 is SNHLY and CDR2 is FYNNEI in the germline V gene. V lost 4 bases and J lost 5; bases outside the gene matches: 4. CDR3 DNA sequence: TGTGCCAGCAGTGTGGGACAGGGGATGGAGACCCAGTACTTC. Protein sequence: CASSVGQGMETQYF. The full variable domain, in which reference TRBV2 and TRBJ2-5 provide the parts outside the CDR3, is EPEVTQTPSHQVTQMGQEVILRCVPISNHLYFYWYRQILGQKVEFLVSFYNNEISEKSEIFDDQFSVERPDGSNFTLKIRSTKLEDSAMYFCASSVGQGMETQYFGPGTRLLVL.

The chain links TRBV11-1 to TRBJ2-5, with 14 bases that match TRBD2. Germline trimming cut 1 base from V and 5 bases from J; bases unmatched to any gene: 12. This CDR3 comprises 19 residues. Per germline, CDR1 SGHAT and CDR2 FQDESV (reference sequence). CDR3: CASSLDGGLAGETRETQYF. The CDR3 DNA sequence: TGTGCCAGCAGCTTAGATGGGGGACTAGCGGGAGAAACGCGGGAGACCCAGTACTTC.

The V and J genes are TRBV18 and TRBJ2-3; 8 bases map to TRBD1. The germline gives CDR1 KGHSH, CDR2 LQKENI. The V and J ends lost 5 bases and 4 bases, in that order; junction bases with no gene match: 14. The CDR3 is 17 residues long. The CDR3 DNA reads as TGTGCCAGCTCATACCTCTCCGGGACAGGTCGATCAGATACGCAGTATTTT. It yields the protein CASSYLSGTGRSDTQYF.

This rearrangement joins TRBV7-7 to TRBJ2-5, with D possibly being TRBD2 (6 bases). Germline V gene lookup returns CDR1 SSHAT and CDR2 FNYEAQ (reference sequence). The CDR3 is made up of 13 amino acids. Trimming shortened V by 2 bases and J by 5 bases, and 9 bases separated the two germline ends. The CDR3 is CASSLNRGETQYF. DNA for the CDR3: TGTGCCAGCAGCTTAAACCGGGGGGAGACCCAGTACTTC. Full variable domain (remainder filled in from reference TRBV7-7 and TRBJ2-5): GAGVSQSPRYKVTKRGQDVTLRCDPISSHATLYWYQQALGQGPEFLTYFNYEAQPDKSGLPSDRFSAERPEGSISTLTIQRTEQRDSAMYRCASSLNRGETQYFGPGTRLLVL.

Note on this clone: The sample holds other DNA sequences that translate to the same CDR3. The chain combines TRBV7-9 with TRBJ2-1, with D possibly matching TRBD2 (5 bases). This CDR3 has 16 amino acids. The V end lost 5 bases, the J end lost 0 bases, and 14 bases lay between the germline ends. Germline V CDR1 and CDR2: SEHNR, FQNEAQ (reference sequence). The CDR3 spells CASSPPGGSSYNEQFF. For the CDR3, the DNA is TGTGCCAGCAGCCCTCCTGGTGGGAGCTCCTACAATGAGCAGTTCTTC.

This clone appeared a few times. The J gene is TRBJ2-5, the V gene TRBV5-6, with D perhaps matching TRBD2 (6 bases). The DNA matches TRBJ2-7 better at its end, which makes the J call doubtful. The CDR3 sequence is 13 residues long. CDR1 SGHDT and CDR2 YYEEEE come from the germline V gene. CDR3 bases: TGTGCCAGCAGCTTTTTAGCGGAGGACGAGCAGTACTTC. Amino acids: CASSFLAEDEQYF.

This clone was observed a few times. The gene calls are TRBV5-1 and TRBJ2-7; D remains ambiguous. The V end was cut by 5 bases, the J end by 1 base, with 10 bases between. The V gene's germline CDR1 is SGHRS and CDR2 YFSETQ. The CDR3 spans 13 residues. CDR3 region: CASRPDGSYEQYF. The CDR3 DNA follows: TGCGCCAGCAGGCCCGACGGATCCTACGAGCAGTACTTC. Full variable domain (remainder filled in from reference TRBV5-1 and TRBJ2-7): KAGVTQTPRYLIKTRGQQVTLSCSPISGHRSVSWYQQTPGQGLQFLFEYFSETQRNKGNFPGRFSGRQFSNSRSEMNVSTLELGDSALYLCASRPDGSYEQYFGPGTRLTVT.

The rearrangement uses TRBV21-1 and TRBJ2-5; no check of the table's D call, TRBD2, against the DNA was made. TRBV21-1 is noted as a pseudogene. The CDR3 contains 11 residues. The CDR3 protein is CASIREETQYF. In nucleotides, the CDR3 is TGTGCCAGCATTCGGGAAGAGACCCAGTACTTC.

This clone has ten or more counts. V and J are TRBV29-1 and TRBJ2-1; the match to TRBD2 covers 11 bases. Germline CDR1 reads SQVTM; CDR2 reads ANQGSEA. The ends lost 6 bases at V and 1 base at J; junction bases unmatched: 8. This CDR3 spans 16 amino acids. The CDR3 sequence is CSVYTSGRNSYNEQFF. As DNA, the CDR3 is TGCAGCGTGTATACTAGCGGGAGAAATTCCTACAATGAGCAGTTCTTC.

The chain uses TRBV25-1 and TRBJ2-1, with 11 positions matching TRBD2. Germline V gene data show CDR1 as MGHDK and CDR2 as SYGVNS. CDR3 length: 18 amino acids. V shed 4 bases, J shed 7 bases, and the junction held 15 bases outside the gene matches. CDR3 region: CASSASTVAGGPGNEQFF. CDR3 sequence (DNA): TGTGCCAGCAGTGCAAGCACTGTAGCGGGAGGGCCGGGGAATGAGCAGTTCTTC.